This T cell receptor (beta chain) originates from a study of shared clonotypes between healthy human individuals (dated by TCRdb to the early 2020s). Study-wide context: The cohort comprised two women and a few men aged 18 to 49 years. Leukapheresis yielded between about 0.85 and 9 billion PBMCs per donor. Different laboratories and diverse techniques were used to prepare libraries and sequence TCR repertoires, to increase sequencing depth and limit assay-specific biases. For each donor, three plates each were used for CD4 naive and CD4 memory, two plates were used for CD8 naive, and one plate was used for CD8 memory. To estimate repertoire size and how much clonotypes are shared between individuals, the study performed deep sequencing of blood TCR repertoires from five healthy adults. The paper's findings and limits, for the study overall: Sampling was limited to blood, and TCR repertoires in tissue likely differ from TCR repertoires in blood. When several donors were compared, the shared fraction of clonotypes was approximately 5% for naive CD4, over 3% for naive CD8, 2% to 2.5% for memory CD4, and under 0.5% for memory CD8. Pairwise subsampling indicated that sequencing depth was expected to affect the degree of clonotype sharing among donors. The genetic and exposure-history diversity represented was limited by the small number of donors. Naive subsets generally had larger estimated clonotype richness than memory subsets did. Compared with non-shared clonotypes, clonotypes shared by all four sorted-subset donors had higher generation probabilities. Rarefaction of sorted-subset datasets indicated incomplete sequencing despite the large sequencing depth.

Comment on this clone: It has no known antigen specificity. Within one base of it there is no much larger clone, and no base qualities were kept.

CD8 naive samples were obtained by positive selection for CCR7 among CD45RO-negative cells, yielding a CD45RA+CCR7+ population from which TemRA cells were excluded. The donors were healthy, HIV-negative adults who had no recently reported acute infections or vaccinations. All donors were Caucasian adults living in Nashville, Tennessee, USA. Blood was obtained by leukapheresis, after which PBMCs were separated by Ficoll-Histopaque density gradient centrifugation and cryopreserved in liquid nitrogen vapor phase. Analytical flow cytometry was used to check the purity and quantity of every magnetically sorted T cell population. Genomic DNA was isolated from every sorted fraction and measured by UV absorbance on a Nanodrop 2000c. TCR CDR3 regions were amplified from genomic DNA by multiplex PCR using the deep immunoSEQ assay. Extracted genomic DNA from each cell subset was spread evenly across all wells of several immunoSEQ 96-well plates, with each plate serving as a replicate. Each replicate PCR for sorted subsets received around 200 ng genomic DNA, equal to tens of thousands of T cell genomes. The purified libraries were quantified using a Qubit 3.0 fluorometer, sized with a Bioanalyzer 2100, and then quantified again using the KAPA Library Quantification kit. Every immunoSEQ 96-well plate was sequenced on a dedicated single-read 150-cycle Illumina NextSeq 550 flow cell. The study's processing was this. Because the immunoSEQ output included only junctional sequences and no quality scores, the filtering could not be the same as the filtering used for full-length reads. Sequences were annotated with PyIR, a Python wrapper for IgBLAST v1.9, using IMGT germline references to assign V/J genes and CDR3. Reads were removed for weak V/J assignments (E-value above 1e-6), missing CDR3, stop codons, out-of-frame junctions, or ambiguous translated residues. V3J clonotypes were defined as sequences sharing the same inferred V gene, J gene, and CDR3 amino acid sequence. To compute the percentage overlap between repertoires, the number of shared unique clonotypes was divided by the size of the smaller repertoire. Repertoire richness was assessed with RTK rarefaction, the Chao1 estimator, and Recon v2.1 estimates of unobserved clonotypes. For all TCRbeta clonotypes obtained by the gDNA method from several donors, generation probabilities were computed with OLGA. TCRdb's version of the immuneACCESS table is confined to in-frame rearrangements and falls short of the full clone set. An unresolved V gene accounts for under half of the shortfall where checked; the remainder is of unknown origin. V and J calls and clone size come straight from that table; D and trimming were deduced from the DNA. The sample profile shows roughly 2,000,000 clones; about 94% of them were found once. The leading ten clones occupy approximately 1.7% of the sample.

At the junction V is shortened by 4 bases and J by 4 bases, with 11 bases in between. Looking up the germline V gene (reference sequence) yields CDR1 SEHNR and CDR2 FQNEAQ. The CDR3 starts with the cysteine, ends with the phenylalanine, and has 14 residues. Solely the CDR3 DNA is kept, with 42 bases framed from the first base. This clonotype originated in a man aged 18 to 30 in good health. Some clones in this sample may be carry-over from other donors' samples. Recombination linked TRBV7-9 to TRBJ2-1, with TRBD1 as a weak D call on 5 bases. Sample: naive CD8+ T cells from PBMCs. The sample's cell subset or site label is to be understood as: CD45RA+CCR7+. The CDR3 region has the sequence CASSSNPGYNEQFF. The sequence in DNA is TGTGCCAGCAGCTCGAACCCAGGGTACAATGAGCAGTTCTTC.